This T cell receptor (beta chain) was sequenced in a study of multiple sclerosis patients with progressive multifocal leukoencephalopathy. The protocol was immunoSEQ multiplex PCR, while the TCRdb copy is restricted to in-frame clones and leaves out a portion. The sample has tens of thousands of clones; more than 80% are singletons. The CDR3 spans 15 residues. V lost 7 bases, J lost 2 bases, and 12 bases lay in between. Germline V lookup: CDR1 MNHEY, CDR2 SMNVEV (reference sequence). Time point here: time of PML onset. After roughly 15 to 60 months on natalizumab, the natalizumab-treated patients developed PML. About this clone: Its antigen is unknown.

Study findings and constraints: Clones expanded at PML were already present before and during natalizumab. Less diverse TRB repertoires were suggested in most PML patients. Preferential TRBV-TRBJ pairings or common gene usage were not detected at PML.

The sequence was obtained from a woman in her 30s with progressive multifocal leukoencephalopathy. V usage is TRBV27 and J usage is TRBJ2-6; D ambiguous. Source: PBMCs, taken from a patient treated with natalizumab. The DNA for the CDR3 is TGTGCCAGCACCTCCCGACGGCCTGGGGCCAACGTCCTGACTTTC. It specifies CASTSRRPGANVLTF.